This T cell receptor beta chain was sequenced during a study of PD-1 blockade in classical Hodgkin lymphoma. Study overall: Patients were given intravenous nivolumab, 3 mg/kg, every 2 weeks.

Indicated time point: cycle 4 day 1 (C4D1), after about 6 weeks of nivolumab. Relapses following autologous stem cell transplantation were seen in all patients, with brentuximab vedotin exposure varying. Findings of the study overall: Complete responders' baseline diversity resembled that of newly diagnosed patients. It was reported that newly diagnosed patients had less baseline TCR diversity than healthy donors.

Turning to this clone: Antigen: not known.

The CDR3 loop spans 17 amino acids. V was clipped by 4 bases and J by 3 bases, with 19 bases between them. Germline CDR1 reads SNHLY; CDR2 reads FYNNEI. Sequenced by immunoSEQ multiplex PCR; TCRdb stores in-frame clones only, minus some. The top ten hold approximately 2.4% of the sample, which has approximately 44,000 clones, approximately 67% seen once. The chain employs TRBV2 and TRBJ1-5; possible D gene TRBD1, 5 bases. The sequences come from peripheral blood mononuclear cells (PBMCs), collected before the fourth cycle of nivolumab. The clonotype comes from a human donor with classical Hodgkin lymphoma. CDR3 sequence: CASSGDGVSYPNQPQHF. For the CDR3, the DNA is TGTGCCAGCAGTGGGGACGGAGTGAGCTACCCCAATCAGCCCCAGCATTTT.